This TCR beta chain was sequenced during a study of CD8+CD57+ T cells in acquired aplastic anemia. Across the whole study: Average DNA yield from sorted CD4+ and CD8+ cells was around 3 ug. Study-wide results and caveats: In common between the patients and the controls were around 29 CD8+ CDR3 sequences. CD8+ Simpson's diversity did not differ significantly between patients and controls.

Researchers used genomic DNA as the template to profile TCR beta VDJ and CDR3. Using its own MiXCR run on the reads, TCRdb lists one record per CDR3 protein. The sample lists 250,000 to 350,000 distinct CDR3 sequences; roughly half were seen once. On this clonotype itself: Its antigen is unidentified.

Sequencing was performed on sorted CD4+, CD8+, or CD8+CD57+ T cells (not recorded which) from PBMCs. The sequence derives from a human donor with severe aplastic anemia or a healthy control (not recorded which).

CDR3: CASGSVWGSAGELFF. CDR3 DNA sequence: TGTGCTAGCGGATCCGTTTGGGGTAGCGCCGGGGAGCTGTTTTTT. This chain joins TRBV7-7 and TRBJ2-2, with D possibly being TRBD2 (6 bases). The CDR3 spans 15 residues. The V gene's germline CDR1 is SSHAT and CDR2 FNYEAQ (reference sequence). Full variable domain (rest looked up from reference TRBV7-7 and TRBJ2-2): GAGVSQSPRYKVTKRGQDVTLRCDPISSHATLYWYQQALGQGPEFLTYFNYEAQPDKSGLPSDRFSAERPEGSISTLTIQRTEQRDSAMYRCASGSVWGSAGELFFGEGSRLTVL.